A single sample gave rise to the 22 T cell receptor beta chains below, sequenced in a study of cytomegalovirus exposure and HLA in healthy donors (dated by TCRdb to 2017 to 2019). Library creation used the immunoSEQ multiplex PCR assay. For the multiplex PCR, a mixture combining 60 forward primers for TCR Vbeta segments and 13 reverse primers for TCR Jbeta segments was used. This is the immuneACCESS table as TCRdb keeps it, with only in-frame sequences that have V and J called. A part of the clones is gone; compared with another copy, unresolved V genes explain less than half, and the rest is unexplained. The sample table records about 180,000 clones; about four fifths of these occur just once. The ten largest clones represent about 1.9% of the sample. Sequencing was done on a sample of PBMCs. The source is a woman in her 30s in good health and CMV-seronegative.

The J gene is TRBJ1-6, the V gene TRBV7-3; D not certain. Germline V lookup: CDR1 SGHTA, CDR2 FQGTGA. V was clipped by 5 bases and J by 7 bases, with 12 bases between them. The CDR3 runs 14 residues. The CDR3 DNA follows: TGTGCCAGCAGCCCCGCGGGCAGAAATTCACCCCTCCACTTT. Residues: CASSPAGRNSPLHF.

The rearrangement links TRBV12-5 to TRBJ1-1; D remains unclear. The CDR3 length is 14 residues. V was shortened by 8 bases and J by 0 bases, with 13 bases between the two germline ends. From germline, CDR1 is LGHNT and CDR2 FRNRAP. For the CDR3, the DNA is TGTGCTAGTTGGGCAGGATACATGAACACTGAAGCTTTCTTT. The encoded protein is CASWAGYMNTEAFF.

The chain combines TRBV5-1 with TRBJ1-5; 8 nucleotides align to TRBD1. V lost 2 bases, J lost 0 bases, and 16 bases stayed unmatched. This CDR3 is built from 20 residues. Per germline, CDR1 SGHRS and CDR2 YFSETQ. CDR3 region: CASSFPDPTDREYSNQPQHF. Written as DNA, the CDR3 is TGCGCCAGCAGCTTCCCCGACCCGACGGACAGGGAATATAGCAATCAGCCCCAGCATTTT.

The chain carries TRBV4-2 and TRBJ1-6; 8 bases align to TRBD1. V shed 4 bases, J shed 0 bases, and the junction held 5 bases outside the gene matches. The CDR3 covers 17 residues. CDR1 is LGHNA and CDR2 is YNFKEQ in the germline V gene. The CDR3 loop is CASSRTGPSSYNSPLHF. Written as DNA, the CDR3 is TGTGCCAGCAGCCGGACAGGGCCGAGCTCCTATAATTCACCCCTCCACTTT.

V is TRBV5-6 and J is TRBJ2-7; 8 nucleotides match TRBD1. Germline assignment: CDR1 SGHDT and CDR2 YYEEEE. The length of the CDR3 is 16 residues. V was pared by 1 base and J by 4 bases, with 10 bases of the junction left unmatched. CDR3 region: CASSLRGQGPPYEQYF. As DNA, the CDR3 is TGTGCCAGCAGCTTGCGAGGACAGGGACCTCCTTACGAGCAGTACTTC. The full variable domain, completed using reference TRBV5-6 and TRBJ2-7, is DAGVTQSPTHLIKTRGQQVTLRCSPKSGHDTVSWYQQALGQGPQFIFQYYEEEERQRGNFPDRFSGHQFPNYSSELNVNALLLGDSALYLCASSLRGQGPPYEQYFGPGTRLTVT.

This chain uses TRBV6-1 with TRBJ1-1; D might be TRBD1 (5 bases). The V gene lost 2 bases and the J gene lost 7 bases, with 11 bases spanning the gap. This CDR3 is built from 13 residues. Germline V gene sequence: CDR1 MNHNS, CDR2 SASEGT. This CDR3 reads CASSEWGEFEAFF. The CDR3 DNA sequence: TGTGCCAGCAGTGAATGGGGGGAATTTGAAGCTTTCTTT.

The rearrangement joins TRBV6-6 to TRBJ2-4; TRBD2 is a possible D gene (6 bases). CDR1 and CDR2 from the germline V gene are MNHNY and SVGAGI (reference sequence). Trimming cost V 8 bases and J 6 bases, with 14 bases left between them. The CDR3 runs 13 residues. Written as DNA, the CDR3 is TGTGCCAGCGGTCCGCCGGGGGTAAACATTCAGTACTTC. It encodes CASGPPGVNIQYF.

This chain links TRBV2 with TRBJ1-2, with 7 bases fitting TRBD1. CDR3 size: 13 residues. V trimming: 10 bases; J trimming: 0 bases; junction bases outside the gene matches: 5. CDR1 SNHLY and CDR2 FYNNEI come from the germline V gene. The CDR3 DNA is TGTGCCAACCGGGACAGCTCTAACTATGGCTACACCTTC. Protein sequence: CANRDSSNYGYTF.

V gene TRBV27 combines with J gene TRBJ1-2, with a possible D match to TRBD1 (5 bases). The CDR3 spans 14 residues. Per germline, CDR1 MNHEY and CDR2 SMNVEV (reference sequence). V was trimmed by 3 bases and J by 3 bases, leaving 11 bases between them. The CDR3 reads CASSFAMTDYGYTF. CDR3 nucleotide sequence: TGTGCCAGCAGTTTTGCGATGACAGACTATGGCTACACCTTC.

The count of this clone is one. The chain carries TRBV19 and TRBJ1-3; D might be TRBD1 (6 bases). CDR3 length equals 15 residues. The V and J ends lost 2 bases and 0 bases respectively, with 8 bases between them. Per germline, CDR1 LNHDA and CDR2 SQIVND (reference sequence). CDR3 DNA: TGTGCCAGTAGTATAACAGGGAGCTCTGGAAACACCATATATTTT. Amino acid sequence: CASSITGSSGNTIYF.

The chain is built from TRBV28 and TRBJ1-5; 7 positions match TRBD1. Germline V lookup: CDR1 MDHEN, CDR2 SYDVKM. CDR3 length equals 16 residues. V shed 4 bases and J 2 bases; nucleotides not matched to a gene: 8. As DNA, the CDR3 is TGTGCCAGCAGTTACGAGACAGGGTTAGGCAATCAGCCCCAGCATTTT. This translates into CASSYETGLGNQPQHF.

The chain uses TRBV9 and TRBJ2-4; possible D gene TRBD1, 6 bases. Per the germline V gene, CDR1 is SGDLS and CDR2 is YYNGEE. This CDR3 comprises 14 residues. With 4 bases removed from V and 4 bases from J, the gap between germline ends came to 12 bases. CDR3 sequence (DNA): TGTGCCAGCAGCACCGGACAGCCGAAAAACATTCAGTACTTC. The encoded protein is CASSTGQPKNIQYF.

V is TRBV18 and J is TRBJ1-4, with a weak D call TRBD1 (5 bases). Looked up from germline, CDR1 is KGHSH and CDR2 is LQKENI. CDR3 length: 15 residues. With 2 bases removed from V and 3 bases from J, the gap between germline ends came to 10 bases. The CDR3 coding sequence is TGTGCCAGCTCACCAAGCAGGGCCTCTAATGAAAAACTGTTTTTT. It codes for CASSPSRASNEKLFF. The full variable domain, in which reference TRBV18 and TRBJ1-4 provide the parts outside the CDR3, is NAGVMQNPRHLVRRRGQEARLRCSPMKGHSHVYWYRQLPEEGLKFMVYLQKENIIDESGMPKERFSAEFPKEGPSILRIQQVVRGDSAAYFCASSPSRASNEKLFFGSGTQLSVL.

This chain uses TRBV5-1 with TRBJ2-7, with TRBD1 identical over 7 bases. The germline CDR1 and CDR2 sequences are SGHRS and YFSETQ. With 3 bases clipped from V and 5 bases from J, the junction kept 2 bases outside the gene matches. The CDR3 sequence is 12 residues long. CDR3 amino acids: CASSYTGDEQYF. The CDR3 bases are TGCGCCAGCAGCTACACAGGGGACGAGCAGTACTTC.

The chain is built from TRBV7-2 and TRBJ2-1; 14 bases are shared with TRBD2. Germline lookup yields CDR1 SGHTA and CDR2 FQGNSA. Germline trimming cut 5 bases from V and 6 bases from J; bases unmatched to any gene: 3. The CDR3 spans 15 residues. The CDR3 DNA reads TGTGCCAGCAGCCTAGGACTAGCGGGGGGCAATGAGCAGTTCTTC. It specifies CASSLGLAGGNEQFF.

The chain links TRBV30 to TRBJ2-3, with TRBD2 matching over 9 bases. From germline, CDR1 is GTSNPN and CDR2 SVGIG (reference sequence). This CDR3 has 16 amino acids. The V and J ends lost 1 base and 0 bases, in that order; junction bases with no gene match: 5. The CDR3 coding sequence is TGTGCCTGGAGTGCCTGGCGGGGGGGAAGCACAGATACGCAGTATTTT. It yields the protein CAWSAWRGGSTDTQYF.

V gene TRBV30 combines with J gene TRBJ2-3; perhaps TRBD2 as D (6 bases). Germline CDR1 reads GTSNPN; CDR2 reads SVGIG (reference sequence). The CDR3 covers 13 residues. V gave up 4 bases and J gave up 1 base, with 9 bases separating them. CDR3 coding DNA: TGTGCCTGGACCGGCGGGGGCACAGATACGCAGTATTTT. Translation gives CAWTGGGTDTQYF.

The J gene is TRBJ2-3, the V gene TRBV29-1; D is ambiguous. The germline V and J ends were trimmed by 3 bases and 1 base, with 11 bases remaining between them. The CDR3 spans 14 residues. Looked up from germline, CDR1 is SQVTM and CDR2 is ANQGSEA. CDR3 DNA sequence: TGCAGCGTTGACGTCAGTGCGGGCACAGATACGCAGTATTTT. Protein sequence: CSVDVSAGTDTQYF.

This clone occurred a few times. The chain couples TRBV5-6 to TRBJ2-2; D is perhaps TRBD2 (7 bases). The germline V and J ends were trimmed by 2 bases and 0 bases, with 14 bases remaining between them. Germline CDR1 reads SGHDT; CDR2 reads YYEEEE. CDR3 length equals 17 residues. Here the CDR3 DNA reads TGTGCCAGCAGCTTCGAACGGGGGGCCCCGAACACCGGGGAGCTGTTTTTT. Translation: CASSFERGAPNTGELFF.

The J gene is TRBJ1-5, the V gene TRBV7-3; D remains ambiguous. V was cut by 0 bases and J by 4 bases, with 4 bases left in between. This CDR3 spans 13 amino acids. Per germline, CDR1 SGHTA and CDR2 FQGTGA. CDR3: CASSLTPNQPQHF. CDR3 sequence (DNA): TGTGCCAGCAGCTTAACCCCGAATCAGCCCCAGCATTTT.

The chain employs TRBV5-1 and TRBJ2-5; 8 bases agree with TRBD2. V dropped 4 bases and J dropped 1; count of bases not matched to a gene: 6. Germline V gene data show CDR1 as SGHRS and CDR2 as YFSETQ. The CDR3 runs 15 residues. The CDR3 region is CASSRDGGAQETQYF. CDR3 bases: TGCGCCAGCAGCAGAGACGGGGGGGCCCAAGAGACCCAGTACTTC.

This clone appeared once. The chain has TRBV7-2 and TRBJ2-3; the match to TRBD2 covers 10 bases. The CDR3 has 16 amino acids. V lost 2 bases to trimming and J lost 2 bases; unmatched junction nucleotides: 4. Germline V gives CDR1 SGHTA, CDR2 FQGNSA. The CDR3 DNA reads TGTGCCAGCAGCTTACTAGCGGGGGTCACCACAGATACGCAGTATTTT. It encodes CASSLLAGVTTDTQYF.